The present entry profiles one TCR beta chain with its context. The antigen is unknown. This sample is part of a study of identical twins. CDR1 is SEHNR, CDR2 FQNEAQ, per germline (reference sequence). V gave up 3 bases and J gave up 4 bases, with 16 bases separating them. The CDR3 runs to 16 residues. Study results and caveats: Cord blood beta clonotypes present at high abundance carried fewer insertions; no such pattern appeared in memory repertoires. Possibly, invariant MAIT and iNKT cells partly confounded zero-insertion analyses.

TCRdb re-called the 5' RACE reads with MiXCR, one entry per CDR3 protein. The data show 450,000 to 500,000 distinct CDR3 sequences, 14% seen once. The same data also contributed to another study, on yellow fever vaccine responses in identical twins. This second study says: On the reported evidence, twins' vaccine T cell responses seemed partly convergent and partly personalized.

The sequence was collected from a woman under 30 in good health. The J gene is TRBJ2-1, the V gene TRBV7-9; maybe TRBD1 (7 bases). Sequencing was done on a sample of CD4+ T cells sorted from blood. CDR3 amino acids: CASSFLGGGNYNEQFF. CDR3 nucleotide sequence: TGTGCCAGCAGCTTCCTCGGAGGGGGCAATTACAATGAGCAGTTCTTC.